This entry lists 16 T cell receptor beta chains sequenced from one sample in a study of vaccination effects on CD4 cells after COVID-19. The culture ran for roughly ten days, and then CD4+ T cells were isolated. The vaccine given was either BNT162b2 or mRNA-1273, in two doses. Clones were read by immunoSEQ multiplex PCR, and TCRdb kept only the in-frame ones, dropping some. The table has 7,500 to 10,000 clones, roughly 80% seen once; the top ten hold roughly 10%. These receptors are not linked to any known antigen. The sample was CD4+ T cells from PBMCs cultured without peptide, taken after COVID-19 vaccination. All receptors come from a human donor who received a COVID-19 vaccine.

The chain links TRBV19 to TRBJ2-1; 10 nucleotides agree with TRBD1. The CDR3 consists of 13 residues. With V trimmed by 5 bases and J by 7 bases, 2 bases remained unmatched. Germline assignment: CDR1 LNHDA and CDR2 SQIVND (reference sequence). Written as DNA, the CDR3 is TGTGCCAGTAGTGCGGACAGGGGGAATGAGCAGTTCTTC. As protein: CASSADRGNEQFF.

The gene calls are TRBV5-4 and TRBJ2-5, with 8 positions matching TRBD1. The V and J ends lost 4 bases and 2 bases, in that order; junction bases with no gene match: 7. The CDR3 spans 15 residues. Per the germline V gene, CDR1 is SGHNT and CDR2 is YYREEE (reference sequence). The CDR3 DNA reads as TGTGCCAGCAGCCCCGGTAGGACAGGGCAAGAGACCCAGTACTTC. This codes for CASSPGRTGQETQYF.

The rearrangement links TRBV7-3 to TRBJ2-5, with 11 bases identical to TRBD2. J gave up 7 bases and V 5 bases, and 9 bases lay outside the gene matches. The germline V gene encodes CDR1 SGHTA and CDR2 FQGTGA. CDR3 size: 15 residues. The CDR3 coding sequence is TGTGCCAGCAGCGTAGGACTAGCGGGCTTTGGGACCCAGTACTTC. Translated, it gives CASSVGLAGFGTQYF.

The chain has TRBV4-1 and TRBJ1-1, with D possibly being TRBD1 (6 bases). The CDR3 spans 16 residues. Germline V gives CDR1 MGHRA, CDR2 YSYEKL. Trimming removed 6 bases at V and 4 bases at J, with 21 bases between. For the CDR3, the DNA is TGCGCCAGCAGTCATACCGACAGGCTTCAAGGCACTGAAGCTTTCTTT. Its protein is CASSHTDRLQGTEAFF.

The chain carries TRBV24-1 and TRBJ2-3; 10 nucleotides align to TRBD2. CDR1 and CDR2 (germline): KGHDR, SFDVKD. This CDR3 spans 16 amino acids. After removal of 2 bases from V and 5 bases from J, the junction contained 6 bases not matched to a gene. CDR3 in amino acids: CATSDSSSGSQDTQYF. CDR3 nucleotides: TGTGCCACCAGTGATTCGTCTAGCGGGAGTCAAGATACGCAGTATTTT.

The rearrangement links TRBV19 to TRBJ1-3; no firm D call. Germline V gives CDR1 LNHDA, CDR2 SQIVND (reference sequence). V was pared by 5 bases and J by 4 bases, with 12 bases between. The CDR3 has 14 residues. The DNA for the CDR3 is TGTGCCAGTAGTCGGGGAAGATCCGGAAACACCATATATTTT. Protein: CASSRGRSGNTIYF.

The chain has TRBV6-4 and TRBJ2-3; no firm D call. The CDR3 sequence is 13 residues long. CDR1 and CDR2 (germline): MRHNA, SNTAGT. Deletions cut 2 bases from V and 0 bases from J, with 3 bases between. CDR3 residues: CASSDTSTDTQYF. CDR3 DNA: TGTGCCAGCAGTGACACTAGCACAGATACGCAGTATTTT.

The chain recombines TRBV28 with TRBJ2-7; D might be TRBD1 (6 bases). Germline V lookup: CDR1 MDHEN, CDR2 SYDVKM. The CDR3 spans 12 residues. Trimming stripped 6 bases from V and 3 bases from J, with 9 bases between. The CDR3 DNA follows: TGTGCCAGCAGCTTGACAGGCTACGAGCAGTACTTC. This codes for CASSLTGYEQYF.

The J gene is TRBJ1-6, the V gene TRBV9; D might be TRBD1 (6 bases). The CDR3 contains 15 residues. Trimming removed 4 bases from V and 10 bases from J, with 18 bases in between. Germline CDR1 and CDR2: SGDLS and YYNGEE. The CDR3 spells CASSQGQGRGSPLHF. DNA for the CDR3: TGTGCCAGCAGCCAAGGGCAGGGGAGAGGCTCACCCCTCCACTTT. Based on the CDR3 plus reference TRBV9 and TRBJ1-6, the full variable domain is DSGVTQTPKHLITATGQRVTLRCSPRSGDLSVYWYQQSLDQGLQFLIQYYNGEERAKGNILERFSAQQFPDLHSELNLSSLELGDSALYFCASSQGQGRGSPLHFGNGTRLTVT.

The sample holds a few counts of this clone. The chain has TRBV2 and TRBJ1-6; no definite D call. Trimming removed 5 bases at V and 7 bases at J, with 15 bases between. The CDR3 extends over 15 amino acids. Germline V gene lookup returns CDR1 SNHLY and CDR2 FYNNEI. The CDR3 DNA sequence: TGTGCCAGCAGTCGTGAAGGACGGATGAATTCACCCCTCCACTTT. This encodes CASSREGRMNSPLHF.

This rearrangement joins TRBV2 to TRBJ1-1; 12 bases map to TRBD1. J lost 0 bases, V lost 6 bases, and 5 bases had no gene match. CDR3 length: 16 residues. The germline CDR1 and CDR2 sequences are SNHLY and FYNNEI. CDR3 bases: TGTGCCAGCAGCCATGGGACAGGGGGCCTGAACACTGAAGCTTTCTTT. It yields the protein CASSHGTGGLNTEAFF.

The chain uses TRBV28 and TRBJ2-7, with D tentatively TRBD2 (5 bases). The CDR3 length is 14 residues. Trimming pared 6 bases from V and 3 bases from J, leaving 15 bases between. Germline V lookup: CDR1 MDHEN, CDR2 SYDVKM. CDR3 sequence (DNA): TGTGCCAGCAGCCCCTCGGACTGGCGCTACGAGCAGTACTTC. It encodes CASSPSDWRYEQYF. The full variable domain, with the rest looked up from reference TRBV28 and TRBJ2-7, is DVKVTQSSRYLVKRTGEKVFLECVQDMDHENMFWYRQDPGLGLRLIYFSYDVKMKEKGDIPEGYSVSREKKERFSLILESASTNQTSMYLCASSPSDWRYEQYFGPGTRLTVT.

The V call is TRBV3-1 (or the pseudogene TRBV3-2), the J call TRBJ2-2; D ambiguous. Germline loops: CDR1 LGHDT, CDR2 YNNKEL (reference sequence). The CDR3 is 18 residues long. V was shortened by 0 bases and J by 2 bases, with 16 bases between the two germline ends. CDR3 amino acids: CASSQERLRAPNTGELFF. The DNA for the CDR3 is TGTGCCAGCAGCCAAGAAAGACTCCGGGCCCCAAACACCGGGGAGCTGTTTTTT.

The chain employs TRBV7-9 and TRBJ2-5, with 11 bases identical to TRBD2. The CDR3 totals 17 residues. Germline CDR1 reads SEHNR; CDR2 reads FQNEAQ (reference sequence). J was trimmed by 2 bases and V by 1 base; bases with no gene match: 6. In DNA form, the CDR3 reads TGTGCCAGCAGCTTAGGTCTAGCGGGGGGCCTTCAAGAGACCCAGTACTTC. It is translated as CASSLGLAGGLQETQYF.

The chain links TRBV7-9 to TRBJ2-4; D call uncertain. Germline lookup yields CDR1 SEHNR and CDR2 FQNEAQ (reference sequence). V dropped 5 bases and J dropped 0 bases, with 14 bases sitting between them. This CDR3 region has 16 residues. This CDR3 is CASSADGTLAKNIQYF. The CDR3 DNA follows: TGTGCCAGCAGCGCCGACGGTACCCTAGCCAAAAACATTCAGTACTTC.

CDR3 loop: CASSLGQVNTEAFF. CDR3 bases: TGTGCCAGCAGCTTAGGACAAGTTAACACTGAAGCTTTCTTT. This chain joins TRBV7-2 and TRBJ1-1; the D is unclear. CDR1 and CDR2 from the germline V gene are SGHTA and FQGNSA. Trimming shortened V by 1 base and J by 2 bases, and 8 bases separated the two germline ends. The CDR3 is 14 residues long.